The clone carrying this T cell receptor beta chain was counted ten times or more. The antigen remains undetermined. This record belongs to a study of identical twins. Study-wide results and limits: Weaker excess twin sharing was seen among beta out-of-frame sequences.

TCRdb independently ran MiXCR on the 5' RACE reads; one entry per CDR3 protein. Of about 260,000 distinct CDR3 sequences in the sample, roughly 7% were seen once. The CDR3 runs 15 residues. V lost 7 bases and J 0 bases, leaving 14 bases between the germline ends. Germline V lookup: CDR1 SEHNR, CDR2 FQNEAQ (reference sequence). These same records also appear under a second study, on yellow fever vaccine responses in identical twins.

Source material: memory (CD45RO+) T cells sorted from blood. The rearrangement joins TRBV7-9 to TRBJ2-3; D ambiguous. The TCR originated in a woman in her late teens or twenties in good health. The DNA for the CDR3 is TGTGCCAGCATGCTAGATGTGAGGAGCACAGATACGCAGTATTTT. It encodes CASMLDVRSTDTQYF.